The sequence of this TCR beta chain was determined in a study of sequential checkpoint blockade in melanoma. Study-level background: Both treatment sequences were followed by maintenance nivolumab.

Generated by immunoSEQ multiplex PCR, the TCRdb table keeps only in-frame clones and is missing some. The sample carries approximately 5,700 clones, 50% to 75% recorded once. Treatment reported: randomized to nivolumab then ipilimumab (arm A) or the reverse (arm B). Patients had received no earlier DNA-damaging chemotherapy. PBMC sorting kept live CD3+CD8+ cells without CD19 or CD56. The V segment lost 0 bases and the J segment 2 bases; nucleotides outside the gene matches: 5. Germline-derived CDR1 and CDR2 are SGHNT and YYREEE (reference sequence). There are 16 residues in the CDR3. A few counts support this clone.

The sample in question was CD8+ T cells sorted from blood (inferred from file names), obtained from a patient given nivolumab and ipilimumab in sequence. This TCR came from a human donor with melanoma. This chain joins TRBV5-4 and TRBJ2-3; 8 bases match TRBD1. CDR3 sequence reads: CASSLGQGKFTDTQYF. CDR3 sequence (DNA): TGTGCCAGCAGCTTGGGACAGGGGAAGTTCACAGATACGCAGTATTTT.